The 32 T cell receptor beta chains presented below share a single source sample, sequenced in a study of T cell clonality in common variable immunodeficiency. TCRdb keeps only in-frame clones here, not all; method: immunoSEQ multiplex PCR. This sample carries 35,000 to 50,000 clones, none of them present only once. The sample comprised peripheral blood mononuclear cells. These receptors came from a person aged 18 to 75 in good health.

Ten or more counts support this clone. Read coverage stops 3 residues before the CDR3 terminus; the germline J gene supplies the remainder. The genes are TRBV5-1 and TRBJ2-5; a possible D gene is TRBD2 (6 bases). CDR1 and CDR2 from the germline V gene are SGHRS and YFSETQ. The V end lost 4 bases, the J end lost 4 bases, and 14 bases lay between the germline ends. The CDR3 has 14 amino acids. Incomplete CDR3 DNA: TGCGCCAGCAGCCCCAGGGTGGGGGGAGAGACC. Translated, it gives CASSPRVGGET. The entire CDR3 sequence reads CASSPRVGGETQYF.

This clone was recorded many times. With the read ending 3 residues before the CDR3 end, the germline J gene is used to fill in that end. This rearrangement joins TRBV2 to TRBJ1-1; the D gene is possibly TRBD1 (6 bases). Trimming left V 4 bases short and J 5 bases short, with 8 bases between. There are 12 residues in the CDR3. CDR1 and CDR2 from the germline V gene are SNHLY and FYNNEI. CDR3: CASSGGLTEAFF. The part of the CDR3 DNA that was read is TGTGCCAGCAGTGGGGGGCTTACTGAA.

Many counts were recorded for this clone. CDR3 protein: CASSAMETQYF. Partial CDR3 DNA: TGTGCCAGCAGTGCCATGGAGACC. J is TRBJ2-5 and V is TRBV2, with D unclear. The sequenced fragment ends 3 residues before the CDR3 boundary, so the rest is inferred from the germline J gene. Germline V gives CDR1 SNHLY, CDR2 FYNNEI. V was cut by 4 bases and J by 5 bases, with 5 bases left in between. This CDR3 contains 11 residues.

In its sample, this clone was seen many times. The read halts 3 residues ahead of the CDR3 end, with the missing end drawn from the germline J gene. The chain combines TRBV5-1 with TRBJ1-3; TRBD1 agrees at 7 bases. The CDR3 totals 14 residues. Trimming cost V 2 bases and J 3 bases; bases outside gene matches: 2. CDR1 and CDR2 (germline): SGHRS, YFSETQ. CDR3 loop: CASSLGGYGNTIYF. The sequenced part of the CDR3 DNA is TGCGCCAGCAGCTTAGGGGGCTATGGAAACACC.

At least ten counts were recorded for this clone. The read ends 3 residues before the CDR3 terminus; that terminus is restored from the germline J gene. This chain links TRBV20-1 with TRBJ2-2; 10 bases line up with TRBD1. Germline assignment: CDR1 DFQATT and CDR2 SNEGSKA (reference sequence). The length of the CDR3 is 16 residues. V shed 0 bases, J shed 6 bases, and the junction held 7 bases outside the gene matches. The sequenced part of the CDR3 DNA is TGCAGTGCTAGAGATCGGGGGACAGGGGATGCCGGGGAG. Protein product: CSARDRGTGDAGE. The full CDR3 is CSARDRGTGDAGELFF.

This clone was counted only a few times. Read sequence stops 3 residues before the CDR3 end, and the germline J gene provides the missing end. The chain employs TRBV19 and TRBJ2-3; 7 bases fit TRBD2. The CDR3 has 15 residues. Per germline, CDR1 LNHDA and CDR2 SQIVND (reference sequence). The trim removed 5 bases at V and 3 bases at J, leaving 8 bases unmatched. Here the CDR3 reads CASSGRGSGTDTQYF. Incomplete CDR3 DNA: TGTGCCAGTAGTGGGCGGGGTAGCGGGACAGATACG.

There are many counts of this clone. The CDR3 is cut off 3 residues early in the read; its end comes from the germline J gene. The V and J genes are TRBV4-1 and TRBJ1-4, with D unclear. CDR3 size: 15 residues. Trimming cost V 0 bases and J 7 bases, with 12 bases left between them. Germline lookup yields CDR1 MGHRA and CDR2 YSYEKL. Incomplete CDR3 DNA: TGCGCCAGCAGCCAAGAGCCGGTTGTTGGTGAAAAA. Amino acids: CASSQEPVVGEK. From start to end, the CDR3 is CASSQEPVVGEKLFF.

This clone turned up a few times. The read terminates 3 residues ahead of where the CDR3 ends, so the germline J gene completes it. The chain couples TRBV11-2 to TRBJ1-1, with D hard to call. The CDR3 extends over 15 amino acids. The V and J ends lost 3 bases and 2 bases respectively, with 13 bases between them. Germline V CDR1 and CDR2: SGHAT, FQNNGV. CDR3 protein: CASSFGDVRNTEAFF. CDR3 DNA, as far as it was read: TGTGCCAGCAGCTTCGGGGATGTAAGAAACACTGAA.

Many counts were recorded for this clone. The read comes to an end 3 residues before the CDR3 does, leaving the germline J gene to fill in the end. This chain links TRBV4-2 with TRBJ2-7; 8 bases agree with TRBD2. J lost 2 bases, V lost 0 bases, and 6 bases had no gene match. The CDR3 totals 16 residues. Germline V CDR1 and CDR2: LGHNA, YNFKEQ. The CDR3 region is CASSQDSTAGAYEQYF. The CDR3 DNA, read in part, is TGTGCCAGCAGCCAAGATAGTACAGCGGGAGCCTACGAG.

The table lists this clone with many counts. Coverage ceases 3 residues before the CDR3 finishes, and the germline J gene fills in the end. This chain uses TRBV29-1 with TRBJ2-1; TRBD2 agrees at 13 bases. After removal of 8 bases from V and 8 bases from J, the junction contained 12 bases not matched to a gene. The germline CDR1 and CDR2 sequences are SQVTM and ANQGSEA. This CDR3 contains 15 residues. The CDR3 is CSPTRRLAGGDEQFF. The DNA read from the CDR3 is TGCAGCCCCACCCGTAGACTAGCGGGAGGCGATGAG.

This clone was observed many times. The observed sequence ends 3 residues before the CDR3 terminus, with the missing tail filled in from the germline J gene. The chain combines TRBV2 with TRBJ2-3; 8 bases align to TRBD1. Trimming at V came to 4 bases and at J to 3 bases, leaving 3 bases not matched to a gene. The V gene's germline CDR1 is SNHLY and CDR2 FYNNEI. CDR3 length: 14 amino acids. The CDR3 loop is CASSATGGTDTQYF. The CDR3 DNA, read in part, is TGTGCCAGCAGTGCTACAGGGGGGACAGATACG.

This clone was found many times. The read finishes 3 residues shy of the CDR3 end, and the germline J gene is used to complete it. The V and J genes are TRBV11-2 and TRBJ1-6, with D tentatively TRBD1 (6 bases). The CDR3 runs to 15 residues. Germline loops: CDR1 SGHAT, CDR2 FQNNGV. Trimming cost V 2 bases and J 10 bases, with 15 bases left between them. Partial CDR3 DNA: TGTGCCAGCAGCTTATCTTTGGGGGCGAACTCACCC. Translated: CASSLSLGANSP. The full-length CDR3 reads as CASSLSLGANSPLHF.

The table lists this clone with many counts. The CDR3 is cut off 3 residues early in the read; its end comes from the germline J gene. This chain connects TRBV20-1 to TRBJ2-3, with 8 bases matching TRBD2. The CDR3 covers 18 residues. Unmatched junction bases numbered 13, after V lost 0 bases and J lost 2 bases. Germline V gives CDR1 DFQATT, CDR2 SNEGSKA (reference sequence). CDR3 bases read: TGCAGTGCTAGAGATAATAGAGCGGGAGTGGGATACACAGATACG. It specifies CSARDNRAGVGYTDT. The full CDR3 sequence reads CSARDNRAGVGYTDTQYF.

This clone was found many times. Coverage ceases 3 residues before the CDR3 finishes, and the germline J gene fills in the end. This rearrangement joins TRBV20-1 to TRBJ2-2; 12 bases map to TRBD2. This CDR3 comprises 16 residues. Trimming removed 5 bases from V and 7 bases from J; junction bases left unmatched: 11. In germline, CDR1 is DFQATT, CDR2 SNEGSKA (reference sequence). Here the CDR3 reads CSAPLAGGPGGGELFF. The DNA read from the CDR3 is TGCAGTGCTCCTCTAGCGGGAGGGCCGGGTGGCGGGGAG.

This clone occurred many times. The CDR3 end lies 3 residues beyond the end of the read and is filled in from the germline J gene. The gene calls are TRBV5-4 and TRBJ2-3; TRBD2 aligns across 7 bases. There are 15 residues in the CDR3. V lost 0 bases and J lost 0; bases outside the gene matches: 1. Germline lookup yields CDR1 SGHNT and CDR2 YYREEE (reference sequence). The DNA read from the CDR3 is TGTGCCAGCAGCTTGGATAGCGGGAGCACAGATACG. It specifies CASSLDSGSTDT. The complete CDR3 reads CASSLDSGSTDTQYF.

This clone was picked up many times. Read data end 3 residues before the CDR3 end; the end is taken from the germline J gene. The J gene is TRBJ2-3, the V gene TRBV20-1; 12 nucleotides match TRBD2. Germline CDR1 reads DFQATT; CDR2 reads SNEGSKA (reference sequence). With 6 bases clipped from V and 3 bases from J, the junction kept 10 bases outside the gene matches. The CDR3 covers 16 residues. CDR3: CSAKSGTSGLTDTQYF. CDR3 DNA (partial): TGCAGTGCCAAGAGCGGGACTAGCGGGCTTACAGATACG.

This clone was detected ten times or more. The CDR3 DNA, read in part, is TGCAGTGTCATAGAGGAATCCCAGTGGGCTAGCGGGGGATTCTACGAG. Protein sequence: CSVIEESQWASGGFYE. The whole CDR3 reads CSVIEESQWASGGFYEQYF. V usage is TRBV20-1 and J usage is TRBJ2-7, with 10 positions matching TRBD2. The sequence runs out 3 residues before the end of the CDR3; the remainder is reconstructed from the germline J gene. V shed 7 bases and J 3 bases; nucleotides not matched to a gene: 24. The germline V gene encodes CDR1 DFQATT and CDR2 SNEGSKA (reference sequence). The CDR3 spans 19 residues.

As concerns this clone: The read ends 3 residues shy of where the CDR3 ends; the end is completed using the germline J gene. The J gene is TRBJ1-5, the V gene TRBV19; 7 bases line up with TRBD1. V was clipped by 4 bases and J by 4 bases; unmatched bases: 10. CDR3 length: 16 amino acids. Germline CDR1 and CDR2: LNHDA and SQIVND (reference sequence). The chain's CDR3 is CASSTPRQGPNQPQHF. CDR3 DNA (partial): TGTGCCAGTAGTACTCCGAGACAGGGACCGAATCAGCCC. The full variable domain, in which reference TRBV19 and TRBJ1-5 provide the parts outside the CDR3, is DGGITQSPKYLFRKEGQNVTLSCEQNLNHDAMYWYRQDPGQGLRLIYYSQIVNDFQKGDIAEGYSVSREKKESFPLTVTSAQKNPTAFYLCASSTPRQGPNQPQHFGDGTRLSIL.

In its sample, this clone was seen many times. The CDR3 end is not reached by the read, which stops 3 residues before it; the germline J gene fills it in. The chain joins TRBV6-1 to TRBJ2-3; 8 nucleotides align to TRBD2. The V segment lost 4 bases and the J segment 6 bases; nucleotides outside the gene matches: 6. The CDR3 loop spans 14 amino acids. Germline V CDR1 and CDR2: MNHNS, SASEGT. The CDR3 sequence is CASSVEGLGDTQYF. CDR3 bases read: TGTGCCAGCAGTGTGGAGGGACTAGGGGATACG.

This clone was recorded at least ten times. The CDR3 end is not reached by the read, which stops 3 residues before it; the germline J gene fills it in. The rearrangement joins TRBV7-2 to TRBJ2-3, with 7 positions matching TRBD1. The germline gives CDR1 SGHTA, CDR2 FQGNSA. This CDR3 has 17 residues. Trimming removed 0 bases from V and 2 bases from J; junction bases left unmatched: 8. The sequenced CDR3 bases are TGTGCCAGCAGCTTAGCTTCAGGGACAGCCAACACAGATACG. Translated: CASSLASGTANTDT. From start to end, the CDR3 is CASSLASGTANTDTQYF.

This clone appeared many times. The observed sequence ends 3 residues before the CDR3 terminus, with the missing tail filled in from the germline J gene. The chain has TRBV4-2 and TRBJ2-2; 12 nucleotides match TRBD2. There are 19 residues in the CDR3. Germline V gene sequence: CDR1 LGHNA, CDR2 YNFKEQ. V trimming: 0 bases; J trimming: 0 bases; junction bases outside the gene matches: 5. CDR3 bases read: TGTGCCAGCAGCCAAGACGGGACTAGCGGGCCCTCGAACACCGGGGAG. Its translation: CASSQDGTSGPSNTGE. The entire CDR3 protein reads CASSQDGTSGPSNTGELFF.

This clone appeared many times. The CDR3 region is CASSYSGITTYNEQFF. The CDR3 bases that were read are TGTGCCAGCAGCTATAGCGGGATTACGACGTACAATGAG. The chain couples TRBV7-8 to TRBJ2-1; TRBD2 aligns across 8 bases. Read sequence stops 3 residues before the CDR3 end, and the germline J gene provides the missing end. V trimming: 4 bases; J trimming: 4 bases; junction bases outside the gene matches: 9. There are 16 residues in the CDR3. Germline CDR1 reads SGHVS; CDR2 reads FQNEAQ.

This clone appeared many times. The CDR3 end falls 3 residues outside the read, so it is completed with the germline J gene. The V gene is TRBV5-1, the J gene TRBJ2-2; the match to TRBD1 covers 7 bases. Germline trimming cut 1 base from V and 4 bases from J; bases unmatched to any gene: 4. This CDR3 region has 15 residues. The V gene's germline CDR1 is SGHRS and CDR2 YFSETQ. The CDR3 reads CASSLTTGSTGELFF. The CDR3 bases that were read are TGCGCCAGCAGCTTGACGACAGGGTCCACCGGGGAG.

This clone has at least ten counts. The read ends 3 residues before the CDR3 terminus; that terminus is restored from the germline J gene. The chain recombines TRBV28 with TRBJ2-1; 7 bases line up with TRBD2. The CDR3 consists of 13 residues. V trimming: 7 bases; J trimming: 3 bases; junction bases outside the gene matches: 3. Germline CDR1 and CDR2: MDHEN and SYDVKM. CDR3 bases read: TGTGCCAGCAAGGCTAGCGGCTACAATGAG. It yields the protein CASKASGYNE. The entire CDR3 protein reads CASKASGYNEQFF.

The table lists this clone with many counts. The junction departs from the called germline gene at one end, perhaps through a read error. The read ends 3 residues shy of where the CDR3 ends; the end is completed using the germline J gene. The V gene is TRBV4-2, the J gene TRBJ2-3; D gene ambiguous. Germline loops: CDR1 LGHNA, CDR2 YNFKEQ. The CDR3 covers 12 residues. CDR3 amino acids: CASSQEFGTQYF. Partial CDR3 DNA: TGCGCCAGCAGCCAAGAATTCGGTACG.

The sequenced part of the CDR3 DNA is TGTGCCAGCACCACGACGGCGGGGGGCAATGAG. It translates to CASTTTAGGNE. The entire CDR3 protein reads CASTTTAGGNEQFF. The V gene is TRBV7-6, the J gene TRBJ2-1; TRBD2 matches at 8 bases. The read ends 3 residues early relative to the CDR3; the germline J gene fills the gap. With 7 bases clipped from V and 6 bases from J, the junction kept 8 bases outside the gene matches. This CDR3 is 14 amino acids long. Per the germline V gene, CDR1 is SGHVS and CDR2 is FNYEAQ. Using reference TRBV7-6 and TRBJ2-1 for the parts outside the CDR3, the full variable domain is GAGVSQSPRYKVTKRGQDVALRCDPISGHVSLYWYRQALGQGPEFLTYFNYEAQQDKSGLPNDRFSAERPEGSISTLTIQRTEQRDSAMYRCASTTTAGGNEQFFGPGTRLTVL.

There are many counts of this clone. The read falls 3 residues short of the CDR3 end, and the missing part is taken from the germline J gene. This rearrangement joins TRBV20-1 to TRBJ2-2; D remains unclear. Germline V CDR1 and CDR2: DFQATT, SNEGSKA (reference sequence). Between the trimmed V and J ends, which lost 3 bases and 7 bases, there was a span of 15 bases. The CDR3 length is 14 residues. The DNA read from the CDR3 is TGCAGTGCTAGCGGCGAATCTAGAGGCGGGGAG. This translates into CSASGESRGGE. The entire CDR3 protein is CSASGESRGGELFF.

The table lists this clone with many counts. The CDR3 end lies 3 residues beyond the end of the read and is filled in from the germline J gene. J is TRBJ1-1 and V is TRBV5-1, with 7 positions matching TRBD1. The CDR3 spans 14 residues. The V and J ends lost 2 bases and 1 base, in that order; junction bases with no gene match: 2. Germline loops: CDR1 SGHRS, CDR2 YFSETQ. The CDR3 loop is CASSFGTANTEAFF. The sequenced part of the CDR3 DNA is TGCGCCAGCAGCTTCGGGACAGCGAACACTGAA.

There are many counts of this clone. The sequenced CDR3 bases are TGTGCCAGCGCCGAGCAGGGTATTAATGAAAAA. Translating it yields CASAEQGINEK. The CDR3, in full, reads CASAEQGINEKLFF. The chain links TRBV2 to TRBJ1-4, with D perhaps matching TRBD1 (5 bases). The read falls 3 residues short of the CDR3 end, and the missing part is taken from the germline J gene. Germline V gives CDR1 SNHLY, CDR2 FYNNEI. The V gene lost 8 bases and the J gene lost 4 bases, with 14 bases spanning the gap. The CDR3 contains 14 residues.

This clone was seen many times. The read is 3 residues too short to cover the CDR3 end, so that end is filled in from the germline J gene. The gene calls are TRBV20-1 and TRBJ2-1, with 10 bases that match TRBD2. The CDR3 runs to 17 residues. The V and J ends lost 5 bases and 1 base, in that order; junction bases with no gene match: 11. The germline gives CDR1 DFQATT, CDR2 SNEGSKA (reference sequence). The covered CDR3 bases are TGCAGTGCTCTGGGATTTACTAGCGGGGTGTCCTACAATGAG. Its protein is CSALGFTSGVSYNE. The entire CDR3 is CSALGFTSGVSYNEQFF.

In this sample, this clone turned up many times. The CDR3 end lies 3 residues beyond the end of the read and is filled in from the germline J gene. J is TRBJ2-7 and V is TRBV14; TRBD1 might be the D (6 bases). The CDR3 runs to 13 residues. The ends were cut back, 4 bases at V and 3 bases at J, with 10 bases in the middle. CDR1 is SGHDN, CDR2 FVKESK, per germline. CDR3 amino acids: CASSRGQLYEQYF. The part of the CDR3 DNA that was read is TGTGCCAGCAGCCGCGGACAGCTCTACGAG.

This clone was recorded at least ten times. The read comes to an end 3 residues before the CDR3 does, leaving the germline J gene to fill in the end. This sequence joins TRBV6-1 and TRBJ1-1; a possible D gene is TRBD1 (6 bases). The CDR3 is 14 residues long. Germline lookup yields CDR1 MNHNS and CDR2 SASEGT. Trimming stripped 4 bases from V and 5 bases from J, with 14 bases between. The DNA read from the CDR3 is TGTGCCAGCAGTGGCGGACAGAGGTGGACTGAA. This encodes CASSGGQRWTE. The full-length CDR3 reads as CASSGGQRWTEAFF.